This T cell receptor (beta chain) comes out of a study of blood T cell repertoires in COVID-19. Study overall: The United States, Italy and Spain provided the acute and convalescent COVID-19 samples. T cells, B-cell-depleted T cells, or PBMCs supplied cDNA or gDNA.

Clones were read by immunoSEQ multiplex PCR, and TCRdb kept only the in-frame ones, dropping some. The profile shows more than 140,000 clones, just over 85% of them singletons. This CDR3 has 20 amino acids. Germline V CDR1 and CDR2: SGHVS, FNYEAQ. V was shortened by 5 bases and J by 1 base, with 27 bases between the two germline ends. The chain recombines TRBV7-6 with TRBJ1-3; the D gene is possibly TRBD1 (6 bases). The specimen was peripheral blood. This clonotype was sampled from a woman between 55 and 75 years old with acute or convalescent COVID-19. The CDR3 reads CASSPLEDRKPIGSGNTIYF. Here the CDR3 DNA reads TGTGCCAGCAGCCCATTAGAGGACAGAAAACCAATCGGATCTGGAAACACCATATATTTT.